A selection of T cell receptor beta chains follows, all from one sample in a study of Graves' ophthalmopathy and Graves' hyperthyroidism. TCRdb re-called the multiplex PCR reads through MiXCR, storing one row per CDR3 protein. The table lists over a million distinct CDR3 sequences, around a third of them singletons. Input material: peripheral blood or thyroid tissue (not recorded which). These receptors were collected from an adult man with Graves' hyperthyroidism. The CDR3 runs from the conserved cysteine through the conserved F or W.

CDR3 length: 15; V gene: TRBV4-1; J gene: TRBJ2-7; CDR3 protein: CASSLEFGTAYEQYF
CDR3 length: 16; V gene: TRBV2; J gene: TRBJ2-5; CDR3 protein: CASRPPSGSRPGTQYF
CDR3 length: 18; V gene: TRBV7-9; J gene: TRBJ2-5; CDR3 protein: CASSPRRTETEPQETQYF
CDR3 length: 17; V gene: TRBV10-2; J gene: TRBJ1-6; CDR3 protein: CASSVTGGQGHNSPLHF
CDR3 length: 12; V gene: TRBV20-1; J gene: TRBJ2-7; CDR3 protein: CSARDNSYEQYF
CDR3 length: 10; V gene: TRBV29-1; J gene: TRBJ1-2; CDR3 protein: CSFVLNGYTF
CDR3 length: 17; V gene: TRBV7-2; J gene: TRBJ2-5; CDR3 protein: CASSPLLAGGIQETQYF
CDR3 length: 16; V gene: TRBV7-2; J gene: TRBJ2-6; CDR3 protein: CASSLGAAAGANVLTF
CDR3 length: 14; V gene: TRBV7-8; J gene: TRBJ2-7; CDR3 protein: CASSARDRGNEQYF
CDR3 length: 9; V gene: TRBV7-9; J gene: TRBJ2-5; CDR3 protein: CASSPTGYF
CDR3 length: 13; V gene: TRBV10-3; J gene: TRBJ2-7; CDR3 protein: CAISGTGGGEQYF
CDR3 length: 14; V gene: TRBV6-5; J gene: TRBJ2-7; CDR3 protein: CASSYTISSYEQYF
CDR3 length: 16; V gene: TRBV7-3; J gene: TRBJ1-2; CDR3 protein: CASSSFPGQGVRGYTF
CDR3 length: 14; V gene: TRBV9; J gene: TRBJ1-3; CDR3 protein: CASSAVGWRDTIYF
CDR3 length: 12; V gene: TRBV6-5; J gene: TRBJ1-2; CDR3 protein: CASSYGQYGYTF
CDR3 length: 11; V gene: TRBV10-2; J gene: TRBJ1-1; CDR3 protein: CAIMVATEAFF
CDR3 length: 15; V gene: TRBV14; J gene: TRBJ2-7; CDR3 protein: CASSQESMSSYEQYF
CDR3 length: 16; V gene: TRBV7-2; J gene: TRBJ2-5; CDR3 protein: CASSPPTLAGVETQYF
CDR3 length: 13; V gene: TRBV7-2; J gene: TRBJ1-5; CDR3 protein: CASSQTGPQPQHF